This passage covers 15 T cell receptor beta chains from one sample sequenced in a study of OX40 agonist ivuxolimab in advanced cancers. The data were produced by immunoSEQ multiplex PCR, yet TCRdb's version contains in-frame clones alone and is incomplete. The sample has under 70,000 clones, about 92% seen once. The source was CD4+ or CD8+ T cells sorted from blood, collected in a trial of the OX40 agonist ivuxolimab. The receptors stem from an adult with an advanced solid tumor such as melanoma, head and neck, liver or kidney cancer.

This clone was counted a single time. V is TRBV7-2 and J is TRBJ2-3; TRBD2 agrees at 9 bases. J lost 14 bases, V lost 3 bases, and 15 bases had no gene match. CDR1 is SGHTA and CDR2 is FQGNSA in the germline V gene. The CDR3 consists of 15 residues. In DNA, the CDR3 is TGTGCCAGCAGCTTTAGTAGCGGGAGCGGCAAGGGGGCGTATTTT. This translates into CASSFSSGSGKGAYF.

This clone was observed once. V is TRBV6-1 and J is TRBJ1-5, with D maybe TRBD1 (5 bases). This CDR3 spans 15 amino acids. V was cut by 6 bases and J by 3 bases, with 15 bases left in between. CDR1 MNHNS and CDR2 SASEGT come from the germline V gene. This chain's CDR3 is CASSKQEMANQPQHF. CDR3 nucleotides: TGTGCCAGCAGCAAACAGGAGATGGCCAATCAGCCCCAGCATTTT.

This chain connects TRBV10-3 to TRBJ1-1; 8 nucleotides line up with TRBD1. CDR3 length equals 16 residues. The ends lost 2 bases at V and 1 base at J; junction bases unmatched: 6. The germline V gene has CDR1 ENHRY and CDR2 SYGVKD. The CDR3 DNA is TGTGCCATCAGTGAGCGTCAGGGGGCGTCGAACACTGAAGCTTTCTTT. It yields the protein CAISERQGASNTEAFF.

The chain recombines TRBV9 with TRBJ1-2; 9 positions agree with TRBD1. The CDR3 consists of 16 residues. Per germline, CDR1 SGDLS and CDR2 YYNGEE. With 2 bases clipped from V and 7 bases from J, the junction kept 12 bases outside the gene matches. For the CDR3, the DNA is TGTGCCAGCAGCGTCGAACAGGGGGCTGCGTCTCGTGGCTACACCTTC. It translates to CASSVEQGAASRGYTF.

This rearrangement joins TRBV7-9 to TRBJ2-5; D perhaps matches TRBD2 (6 bases). The CDR3 has 13 amino acids. The germline gives CDR1 SEHNR, CDR2 FQNEAQ (reference sequence). Between the trimmed V and J ends, which lost 3 bases and 3 bases, there was a span of 8 bases. CDR3 residues: CASSFGGEETQYF. The DNA for the CDR3 is TGTGCCAGCAGCTTCGGGGGTGAAGAGACCCAGTACTTC.

This rearrangement joins TRBV10-1 to TRBJ2-7, with D hard to call. V lost 3 bases, J lost 0 bases, and 12 bases lay in between. The CDR3 is 15 amino acids. Germline V CDR1 and CDR2: WNHNN, SYGVQD (reference sequence). The CDR3 sequence is CASSDRAASSYEQYF. The CDR3 DNA sequence: TGCGCCAGCAGTGATCGGGCGGCCAGCTCCTACGAGCAGTACTTC.

The chain joins TRBV2 to TRBJ2-2, with TRBD2 matching over 12 bases. Germline values: CDR1 SNHLY, CDR2 FYNNEI. V dropped 5 bases and J dropped 5; count of bases not matched to a gene: 0. This CDR3 region has 14 residues. Here the CDR3 reads CASSLAGGTGELFF. The CDR3 DNA sequence: TGTGCCAGCAGTCTAGCGGGAGGGACCGGGGAGCTGTTTTTT.

This chain joins TRBV9 and TRBJ1-2; D uncertain. V shed 5 bases and J shed 6 bases, with 20 bases lying between them. CDR1 and CDR2 from the germline V gene are SGDLS and YYNGEE. The CDR3 extends over 15 amino acids. CDR3 sequence reads: CASSATDSSRHGYTF. For the CDR3, the DNA is TGTGCCAGCAGTGCGACTGATTCAAGTAGGCATGGCTACACCTTC. The whole variable domain, remainder taken from reference TRBV9 and TRBJ1-2, is DSGVTQTPKHLITATGQRVTLRCSPRSGDLSVYWYQQSLDQGLQFLIQYYNGEERAKGNILERFSAQQFPDLHSELNLSSLELGDSALYFCASSATDSSRHGYTFGSGTRLTVV.

The chain carries TRBV11-2 and TRBJ2-7; 7 bases map to TRBD1. Germline CDR1 and CDR2: SGHAT and FQNNGV. Germline trimming cut 3 bases from V and 1 base from J; bases unmatched to any gene: 9. CDR3 length: 16 amino acids. The CDR3: CASSFTGVLPSYEQYF. The CDR3 DNA reads as TGTGCCAGCAGCTTTACAGGGGTCCTTCCTTCCTACGAGCAGTACTTC.

V gene TRBV6-6 combines with J gene TRBJ2-5; TRBD2 agrees at 7 bases. V shed 6 bases and J 5 bases; nucleotides not matched to a gene: 12. This CDR3 region has 15 residues. The V gene's germline CDR1 is MNHNY and CDR2 SVGAGI (reference sequence). The CDR3 DNA reads TGTGCCAGCAGGGGAGGGTTCCCTCTGGGGGAGACCCAGTACTTC. Protein product: CASRGGFPLGETQYF.

This clone was seen more than once but under ten times. The chain carries TRBV4-2 and TRBJ1-4, with D perhaps TRBD1 (5 bases). The CDR3 totals 16 residues. Germline V gives CDR1 LGHNA, CDR2 YNFKEQ. Between the trimmed V and J ends, which lost 4 bases and 5 bases, there was a span of 17 bases. CDR3 sequence reads: CASSRERPGGNEKLFF. CDR3 bases: TGTGCCAGCAGCCGGGAACGACCGGGGGGGAATGAAAAACTGTTTTTT.

The genes are TRBV2 and TRBJ1-5; possible D gene TRBD1, 6 bases. The germline V and J ends were trimmed by 4 bases and 2 bases, with 18 bases remaining between them. The CDR3 contains 17 residues. Germline V gene lookup returns CDR1 SNHLY and CDR2 FYNNEI. CDR3 coding DNA: TGTGCCAGCAGTGGACTCGGGACACCGGCGGGCAATCAGCCCCAGCATTTT. Protein: CASSGLGTPAGNQPQHF.

This sequence joins TRBV19 and TRBJ1-3; 9 nucleotides line up with TRBD1. This CDR3 region has 15 residues. V shed 6 bases and J 5 bases; nucleotides not matched to a gene: 8. Germline values: CDR1 LNHDA, CDR2 SQIVND (reference sequence). The CDR3 region is CASRTSTGGRNTIYF. The CDR3 DNA sequence: TGTGCCAGTAGAACTTCGACAGGGGGGAGAAACACCATATATTTT.

The rearrangement links TRBV15 to TRBJ1-2; D may be TRBD1 (6 bases). The germline CDR1 and CDR2 sequences are LNHNV and YYDKDF (reference sequence). Trimming stripped 0 bases from V and 4 bases from J, with 15 bases between. The CDR3 is 16 residues long. The CDR3, as DNA: TGTGCCACCAGCAGAGATGGGGCCAGGGGAGGCTATGGCTACACCTTC. Translated: CATSRDGARGGYGYTF. The variable domain in full, completed from reference TRBV15 and TRBJ1-2, reads DAMVIQNPRYQVTQFGKPVTLSCSQTLNHNVMYWYQQKSSQAPKLLFHYYDKDFNNEADTPDNFQSRRPNTSFCFLDIRSPGLGDTAMYLCATSRDGARGGYGYTFGSGTRLTVV.

This chain connects TRBV2 to TRBJ2-3, with D tentatively TRBD2 (6 bases). Deletions cut 3 bases from V and 6 bases from J, with 13 bases between. The CDR3 consists of 14 residues. Germline V gene data show CDR1 as SNHLY and CDR2 as FYNNEI. Here the CDR3 reads CASSEVARGDTQYF. CDR3 DNA: TGTGCCAGCAGTGAGGTTGCCCGGGGGGATACGCAGTATTTT.